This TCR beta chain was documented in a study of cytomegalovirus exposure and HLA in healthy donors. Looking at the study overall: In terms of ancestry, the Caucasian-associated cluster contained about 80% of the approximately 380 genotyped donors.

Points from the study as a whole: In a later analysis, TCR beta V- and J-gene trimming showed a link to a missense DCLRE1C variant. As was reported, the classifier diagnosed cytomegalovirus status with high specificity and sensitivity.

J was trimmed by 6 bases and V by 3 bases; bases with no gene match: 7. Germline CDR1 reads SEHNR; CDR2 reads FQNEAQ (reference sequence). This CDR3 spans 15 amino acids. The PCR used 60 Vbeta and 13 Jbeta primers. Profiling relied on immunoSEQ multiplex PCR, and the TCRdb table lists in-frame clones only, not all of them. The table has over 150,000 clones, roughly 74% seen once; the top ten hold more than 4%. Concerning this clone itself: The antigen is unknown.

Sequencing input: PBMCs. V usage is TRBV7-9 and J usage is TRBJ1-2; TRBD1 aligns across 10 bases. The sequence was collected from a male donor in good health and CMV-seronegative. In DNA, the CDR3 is TGTGCCAGCAGCTTCCAGAAAGGGACAGGGGATGGCTACACCTTC. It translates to CASSFQKGTGDGYTF.